One TCR beta chain is described in this entry. The antigen it recognizes is unknown. A read error may explain this, as a much larger clone is one base away. Stable Graves' hyperthyroidism was defined as no progression to ophthalmopathy during 18 months of follow-up. Hyperthyroidism patients were newly diagnosed, with disease duration under 2 months, and aged 18 to 65 years. Exclusion was applied to patients with uncontrolled infections, other autoimmune diseases, pregnancy or lactation. Diagnoses relied on clinical symptoms, serum thyroxine and TRAb, thyroid ultrasound and orbital computed tomography. Ficoll-Paque density gradient centrifugation was used to isolate PBMCs from about 10 ml of fresh peripheral blood. Trizol reagent was used to extract total RNA, and RNA quality was then checked on an Agilent 2100 Bioanalyzer. The data derive from a study of T cells in Graves' hyperthyroidism and ophthalmopathy (dated by TCRdb to the late 2010s). For context, the study as a whole: Peripheral blood was sampled at the time of initial diagnosis, prior to any treatment. Following sampling, methimazole starting at 30 mg daily was given to hyperthyroidism patients, and high-dose intravenous methylprednisolone was given to ophthalmopathy patients. Thyroid tissue and blood T-cell repertoires from about six Graves' hyperthyroidism patients were also compared in the study. TCR Vbeta CDR3 sequencing of 120 to 150 peripheral blood samples (around 45 ophthalmopathy, 75 to 80 hyperthyroidism and roughly 17 progressor patients) is reported in the paper. TCR V-J signatures able to tell the groups apart were searched for in a discovery cohort of some 97 patients, of whom 40 to 45 had Graves' ophthalmopathy and roughly 57 had stable Graves' hyperthyroidism. The approximately 100 discovery patients were divided at random into training and test sets in a 7:3 ratio. An independent validation cohort of 18 to 20 hyperthyroidism patients and more than 15 patients who later progressed to ophthalmopathy tested prospective prediction of ophthalmopathy. Study-wide conclusions, independent of this receptor: In validation, the model predicted progression to ophthalmopathy a median of about 6.8 months before onset, with 65% to 71% sensitivity and about 72% specificity. Most expanded thyroid clonotypes (frequency above 0.001) were also detected in blood, suggesting blood repertoires may reflect thyroid immune responses. No statistical method was used to fix the sample size in advance, and group allocation was not hidden from the investigators. A model built on a 13 V-J signature distinguished ophthalmopathy from stable hyperthyroidism, reaching about 88% sensitivity and about 81% specificity in cross-validation and 80%/75% in testing.

Germline trimming: 3 bases from V, 4 bases from J; junction bases outside gene matches: 5. Its CDR3 holds 14 amino acids, cysteine through phenylalanine. Only CDR3 DNA is held: 42 bases, read in frame from base 1. CDR1 and CDR2 are drawn from the germline V gene (reference sequence): DFQATT, SNEGSKA. The TCR beta CDR3 regions were amplified from the RNA transcripts. The first round of RT-PCR for the TCR CDR3 was performed with the HTBI primer set and the Qiagen OneStep RT-PCR kit. The libraries were constructed in a second round of multiplex PCR and then size-selected and purified. Paired-end sequencing of the libraries was performed with 100 bp reads on an Illumina HiSeq2000. The source study handled its data this way. SOAPnuke was used to process the raw data, throwing out any read that contained adapters or uncalled bases, had a mean Phred below 15, or lacked an exact constant-primer or identifier match. High-quality paired reads were merged with COPE v1.2.5, and unique nucleotide sequences were defined as clonotypes. Clonotypes were aligned to IMGT TRBV, TRBD and TRBJ reference segments using MiTCR v1.1. The analysis was restricted to V-J combinations with a frequency above 0.0001, which together covered just over 98% of the repertoires. A TCS score was defined as the ratio between F50 (clonal expansion) and ExV (chaos), using BLOSUM62-based TCRdist between CDR3 peptides within each V-J. Welch's t-statistics and random forest reduced around 550 V-J features to 13, which were used in a naive Bayes classifier (R e1071). TCRdb redid the processing of the public reads, applying fastp at Q25 and MiXCR, and retained in-frame beta chains. Each entry merges the rows of one CDR3 protein and shows their most common DNA and genes. For this entry, the V and J calls and clone size follow TCRdb and not the study's own pipeline. The sample table records more than 300,000 distinct CDR3 sequences; 11% to 15% of these occur just once. Clones ranked in the top ten supply 9.5% to 12% of the sample.

Sequencing was carried out using blood. The V gene is TRBV20-1 and the J gene is TRBJ2-7; TRBD1 fits 11 bases in the junction. The receptor was derived from a woman in her sixties or seventies with Graves' hyperthyroidism. The CDR3 region: CSARVGTGGYEQYF. In nucleotide form, the sequence is TGCAGTGCTAGGGTCGGGACAGGGGGGTACGAGCAGTACTTC.